The TCR beta chain under discussion was sequenced for a study of patients and donors after allogeneic stem cell transplantation. TCRdb re-analysed the RT-PCR reads in MiXCR, keeping a single row per CDR3 protein. The table has hundreds of thousands of distinct CDR3 sequences, roughly 17% seen once. This CDR3 spans 17 amino acids. V lost 6 bases to trimming and J lost 4 bases; unmatched junction nucleotides: 16. There are many counts of this clonotype. The sample consisted of blood, either unsorted or a sorted T cell fraction (not recorded which). The receptor was isolated from a human donor who was either an allogeneic HSCT recipient or a stem cell or donor lymphocyte infusion donor (not recorded which). It is not recorded whose cells these are; they may come from a transplant donor. The V gene is TRBV12-3 or TRBV12-4, the J gene TRBJ2-5; 8 nucleotides match TRBD2. The CDR3 region is CASRMGLVSGTRETQYF. CDR3 nucleotides: TGTGCCAGCAGGATGGGACTAGTTAGCGGAACCAGAGAGACCCAGTACTTC.